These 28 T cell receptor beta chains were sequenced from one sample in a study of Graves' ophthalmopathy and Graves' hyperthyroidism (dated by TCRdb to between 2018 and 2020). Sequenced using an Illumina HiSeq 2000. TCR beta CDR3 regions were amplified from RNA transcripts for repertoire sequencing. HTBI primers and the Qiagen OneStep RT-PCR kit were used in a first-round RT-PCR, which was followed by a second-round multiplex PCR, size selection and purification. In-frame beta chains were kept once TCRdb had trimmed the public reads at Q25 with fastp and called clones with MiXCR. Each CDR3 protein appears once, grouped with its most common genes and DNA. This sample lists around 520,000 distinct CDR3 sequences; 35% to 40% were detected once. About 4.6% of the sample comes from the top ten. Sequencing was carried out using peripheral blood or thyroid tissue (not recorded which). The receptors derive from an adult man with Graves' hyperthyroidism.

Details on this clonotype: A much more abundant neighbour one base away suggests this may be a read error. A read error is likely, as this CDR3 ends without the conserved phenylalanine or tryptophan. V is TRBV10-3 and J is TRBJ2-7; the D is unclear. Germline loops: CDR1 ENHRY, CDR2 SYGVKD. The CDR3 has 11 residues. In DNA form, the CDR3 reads TGTGCCAGCAGTTACACGGGCGAGCAGTACCTC. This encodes CASSYTGEQYL.

CDR3 in DNA: TGTGCCAGCAGTTTCGGGGACAGGCTGGACTACGAGCAGTACTTC. Its protein is CASSFGDRLDYEQYF. The chain joins TRBV7-9 to TRBJ2-7, with 8 positions matching TRBD1. V gave up 6 bases and J gave up 3 bases; unmatched junction bases: 10. Germline assignment: CDR1 SEHNR and CDR2 FQNEAQ (reference sequence). The CDR3 consists of 15 residues.

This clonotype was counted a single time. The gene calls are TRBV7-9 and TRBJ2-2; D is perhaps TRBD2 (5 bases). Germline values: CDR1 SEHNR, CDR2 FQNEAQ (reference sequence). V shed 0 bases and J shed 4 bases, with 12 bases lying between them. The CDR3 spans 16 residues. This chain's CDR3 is CASSLAPDSVTGELFF. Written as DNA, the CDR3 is TGTGCCAGCAGCTTAGCGCCGGATAGCGTCACCGGGGAGCTGTTTTTT.

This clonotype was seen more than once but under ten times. The DNA for the CDR3 is TGTGCCAGCCACAAGACAGGGCTCGGGAACAATCAGCCCCAGCATTTT. As protein: CASHKTGLGNNQPQHF. The V call is TRBV27, the J call TRBJ1-5, with TRBD1 identical over 7 bases. J was trimmed by 3 bases and V by 8 bases; bases with no gene match: 13. Germline-derived CDR1 and CDR2 are MNHEY and SMNVEV (reference sequence). The CDR3 loop spans 16 amino acids.

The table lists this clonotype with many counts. The CDR3 DNA reads TGTGCCAGCAGCCAAGGACAGGGTCGATCACCCCTCCACTTT. Protein: CASSQGQGRSPLHF. This chain connects TRBV14 to TRBJ1-6; 7 nucleotides match TRBD1. V lost 1 base, J lost 10 bases, and 4 bases stayed unmatched. CDR1 is SGHDN, CDR2 FVKESK, per germline. There are 14 residues in the CDR3.

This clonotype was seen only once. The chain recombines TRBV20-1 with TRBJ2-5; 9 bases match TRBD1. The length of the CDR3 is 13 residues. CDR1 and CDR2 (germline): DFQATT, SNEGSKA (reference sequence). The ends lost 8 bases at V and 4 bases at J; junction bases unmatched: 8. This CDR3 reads CSLGGQGRETQYF. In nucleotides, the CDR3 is TGCAGTTTAGGTGGACAGGGGCGAGAGACCCAGTACTTC.

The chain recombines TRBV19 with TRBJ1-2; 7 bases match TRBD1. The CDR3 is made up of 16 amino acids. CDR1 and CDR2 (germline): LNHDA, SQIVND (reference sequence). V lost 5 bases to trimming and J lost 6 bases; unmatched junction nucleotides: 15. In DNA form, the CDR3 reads TGTGCCAGTAGTCCTCTGACAGGGAGCTCCTACAATGGCTACACCTTC. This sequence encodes CASSPLTGSSYNGYTF.

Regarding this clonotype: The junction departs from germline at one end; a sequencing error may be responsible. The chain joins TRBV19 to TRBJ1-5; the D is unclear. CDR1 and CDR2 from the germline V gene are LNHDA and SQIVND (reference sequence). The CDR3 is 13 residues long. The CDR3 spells CAGSFNGKQPQHF. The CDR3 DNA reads TGTGCCGGTAGTTTCAATGGGAAACAGCCCCAGCATTTT. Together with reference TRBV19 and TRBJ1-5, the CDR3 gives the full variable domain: DGGITQSPKYLFRKEGQNVTLSCEQNLNHDAMYWYRQDPGQGLRLIYYSQIVNDFQKGDIAEGYSVSREKKESFPLTVTSAQKNPTAFYLCAGSFNGKQPQHFGDGTRLSIL.

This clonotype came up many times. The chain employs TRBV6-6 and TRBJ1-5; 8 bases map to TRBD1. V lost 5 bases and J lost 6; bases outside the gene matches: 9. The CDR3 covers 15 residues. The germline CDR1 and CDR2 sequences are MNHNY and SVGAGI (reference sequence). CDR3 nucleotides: TGTGCCAGCAGTCCCTGGACAGGGACGGGTCAGCCCCAGCATTTT. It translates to CASSPWTGTGQPQHF.

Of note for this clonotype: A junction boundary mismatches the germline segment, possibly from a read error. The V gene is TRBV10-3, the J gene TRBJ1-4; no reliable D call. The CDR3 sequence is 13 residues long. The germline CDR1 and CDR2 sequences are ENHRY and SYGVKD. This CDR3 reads CASSPRPYEKLFF. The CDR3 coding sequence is TGTGCCAGCAGTCCACGACCATATGAAAAACTGTTTTTT.

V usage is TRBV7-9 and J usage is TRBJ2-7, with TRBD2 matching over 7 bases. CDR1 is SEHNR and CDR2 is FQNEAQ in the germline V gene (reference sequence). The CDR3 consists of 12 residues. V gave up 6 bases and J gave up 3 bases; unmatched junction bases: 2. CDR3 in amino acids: CASRVAGYEQYF. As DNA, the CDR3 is TGTGCCAGCAGAGTAGCGGGCTACGAGCAGTACTTC.

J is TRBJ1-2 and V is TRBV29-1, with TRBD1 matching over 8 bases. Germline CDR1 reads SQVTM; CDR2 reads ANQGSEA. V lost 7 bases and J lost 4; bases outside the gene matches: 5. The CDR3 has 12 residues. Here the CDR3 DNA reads TGCAGCGCGGAAGGACAGGGCTATGGCTACACCTTC. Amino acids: CSAEGQGYGYTF. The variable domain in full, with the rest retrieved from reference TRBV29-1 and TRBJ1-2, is SAVISQKPSRDICQRGTSLTIQCQVDSQVTMMFWYRQQPGQSLTLIATANQGSEATYESGFVIDKFPISRPNLTFSTLTVSNMSPEDSSIYLCSAEGQGYGYTFGSGTRLTVV.

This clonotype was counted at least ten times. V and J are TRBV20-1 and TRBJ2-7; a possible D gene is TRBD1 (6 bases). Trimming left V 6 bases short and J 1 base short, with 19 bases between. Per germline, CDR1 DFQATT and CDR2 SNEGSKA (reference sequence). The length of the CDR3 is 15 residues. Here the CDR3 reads CSAPRQDRGSYEQYF. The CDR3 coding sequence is TGCAGTGCCCCTCGACAGGATCGGGGATCCTACGAGCAGTACTTC.

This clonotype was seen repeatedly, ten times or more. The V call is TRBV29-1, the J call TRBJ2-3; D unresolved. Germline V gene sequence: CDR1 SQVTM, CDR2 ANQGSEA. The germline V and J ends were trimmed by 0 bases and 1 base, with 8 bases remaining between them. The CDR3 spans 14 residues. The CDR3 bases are TGCAGCGTTGAAGATGCAAGCGGCACAGATACGCAGTATTTT. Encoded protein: CSVEDASGTDTQYF.

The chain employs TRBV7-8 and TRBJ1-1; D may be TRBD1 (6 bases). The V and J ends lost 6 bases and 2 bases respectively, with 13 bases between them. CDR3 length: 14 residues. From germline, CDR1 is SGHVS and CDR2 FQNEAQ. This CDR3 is CASRRGTPNTEAFF. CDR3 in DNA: TGTGCCAGCAGGAGGGGGACACCCAACACTGAAGCTTTCTTT.

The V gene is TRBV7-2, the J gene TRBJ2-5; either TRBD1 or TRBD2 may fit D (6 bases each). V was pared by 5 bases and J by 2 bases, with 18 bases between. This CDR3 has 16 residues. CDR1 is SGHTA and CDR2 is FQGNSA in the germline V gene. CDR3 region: CASSAEGQGSQETQYF. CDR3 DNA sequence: TGTGCCAGCAGCGCGGAGGGGCAGGGGTCTCAAGAGACCCAGTACTTC.

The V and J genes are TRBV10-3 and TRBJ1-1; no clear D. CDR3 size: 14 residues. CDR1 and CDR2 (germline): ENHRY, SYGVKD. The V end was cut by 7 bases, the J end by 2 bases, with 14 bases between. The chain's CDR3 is CAITPNEVNTEAFF. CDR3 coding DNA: TGTGCCATCACCCCGAACGAGGTCAACACTGAAGCTTTCTTT.

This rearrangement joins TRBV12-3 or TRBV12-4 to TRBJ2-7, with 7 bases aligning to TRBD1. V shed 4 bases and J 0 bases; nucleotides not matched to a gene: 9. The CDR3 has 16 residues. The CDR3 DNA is TGTGCCAGCAGTTCTAACAGGGGTCATAGCTCCTACGAGCAGTACTTC. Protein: CASSSNRGHSSYEQYF.

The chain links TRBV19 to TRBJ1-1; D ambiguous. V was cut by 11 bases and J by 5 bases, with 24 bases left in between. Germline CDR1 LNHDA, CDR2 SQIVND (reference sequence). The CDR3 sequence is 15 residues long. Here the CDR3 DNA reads TGTGCCCCCTTCTTGGTCAGAGCCCCGGAGACTGAAGCTTTCTTT. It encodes CAPFLVRAPETEAFF.

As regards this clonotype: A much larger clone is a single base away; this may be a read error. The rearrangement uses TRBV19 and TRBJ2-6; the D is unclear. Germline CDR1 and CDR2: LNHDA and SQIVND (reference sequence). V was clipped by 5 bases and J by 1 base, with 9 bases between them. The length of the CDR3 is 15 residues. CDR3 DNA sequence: TGTGCCAGTAGTGGGCAGGAATCTGGGGCCAACGTCCTGACTTTC. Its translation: CASSGQESGANVLTF.

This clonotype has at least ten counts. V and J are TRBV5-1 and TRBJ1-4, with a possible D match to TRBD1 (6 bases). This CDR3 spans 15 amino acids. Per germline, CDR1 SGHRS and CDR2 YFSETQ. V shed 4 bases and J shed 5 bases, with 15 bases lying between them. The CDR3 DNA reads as TGCGCCAGCAGCCCACAGGGTGAGAAGAATGAAAAACTGTTTTTT. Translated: CASSPQGEKNEKLFF.

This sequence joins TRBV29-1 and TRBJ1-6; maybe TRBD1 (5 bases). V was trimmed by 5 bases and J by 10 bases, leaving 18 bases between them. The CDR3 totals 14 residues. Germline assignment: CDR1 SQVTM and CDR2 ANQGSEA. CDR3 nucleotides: TGCAGCGTTTCCGGGACTGGGGCTAGGTCACCCCTCCACTTT. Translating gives CSVSGTGARSPLHF.

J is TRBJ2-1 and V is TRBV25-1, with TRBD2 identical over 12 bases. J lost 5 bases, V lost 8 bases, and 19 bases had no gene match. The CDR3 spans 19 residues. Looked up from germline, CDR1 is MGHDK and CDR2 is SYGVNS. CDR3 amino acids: CASPEDGTSGQAGDNEQFF. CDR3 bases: TGTGCCAGCCCCGAAGATGGGACTAGCGGGCAAGCGGGGGACAATGAGCAGTTCTTC.

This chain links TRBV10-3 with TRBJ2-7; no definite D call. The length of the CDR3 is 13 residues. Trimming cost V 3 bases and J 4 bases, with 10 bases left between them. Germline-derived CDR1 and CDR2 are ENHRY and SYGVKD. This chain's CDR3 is CAISDFYLYEQYF. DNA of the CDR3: TGTGCCATCAGTGATTTCTATTTGTACGAGCAGTACTTC.

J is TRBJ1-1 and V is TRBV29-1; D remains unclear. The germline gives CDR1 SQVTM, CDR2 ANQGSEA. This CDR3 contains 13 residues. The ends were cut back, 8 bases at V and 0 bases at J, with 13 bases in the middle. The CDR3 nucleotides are TGCAGCTCTACTTCAGACTTGAACACTGAAGCTTTCTTT. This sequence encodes CSSTSDLNTEAFF.

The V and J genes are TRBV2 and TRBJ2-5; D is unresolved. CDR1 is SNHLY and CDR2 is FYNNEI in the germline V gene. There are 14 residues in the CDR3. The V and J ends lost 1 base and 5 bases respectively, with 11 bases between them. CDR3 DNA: TGTGCCAGCAGTGAAGTCGGCCTAGGGGAGACCCAGTACTTC. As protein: CASSEVGLGETQYF.

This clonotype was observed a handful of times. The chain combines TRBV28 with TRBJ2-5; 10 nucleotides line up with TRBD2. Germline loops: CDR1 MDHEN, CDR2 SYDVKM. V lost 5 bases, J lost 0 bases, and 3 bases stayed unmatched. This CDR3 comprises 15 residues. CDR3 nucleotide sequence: TGTGCCAGCAGTGGACTAGCGGAAAACCAAGAGACCCAGTACTTC. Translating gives CASSGLAENQETQYF.

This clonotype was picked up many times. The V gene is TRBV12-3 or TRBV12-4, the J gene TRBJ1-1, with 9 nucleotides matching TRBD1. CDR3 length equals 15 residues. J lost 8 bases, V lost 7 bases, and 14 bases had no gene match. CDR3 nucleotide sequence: TGTGCCAGCAATCTCTCTGGGACAGGGCGGAAAGAAGCTTTCTTT. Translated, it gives CASNLSGTGRKEAFF.